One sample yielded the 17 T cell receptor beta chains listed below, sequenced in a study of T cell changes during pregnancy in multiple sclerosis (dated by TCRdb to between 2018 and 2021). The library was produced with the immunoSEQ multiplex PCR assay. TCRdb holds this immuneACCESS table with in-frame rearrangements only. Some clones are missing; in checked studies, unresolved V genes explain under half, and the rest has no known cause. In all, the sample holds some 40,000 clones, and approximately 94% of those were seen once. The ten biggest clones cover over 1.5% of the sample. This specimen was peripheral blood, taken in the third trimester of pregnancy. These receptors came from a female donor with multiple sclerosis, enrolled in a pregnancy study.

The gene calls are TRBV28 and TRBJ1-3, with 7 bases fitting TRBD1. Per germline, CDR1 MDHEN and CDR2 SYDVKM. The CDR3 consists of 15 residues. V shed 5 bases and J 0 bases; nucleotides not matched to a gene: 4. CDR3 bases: TGTGCCAGCAGTCTCGGGACAGCCTCTGGAAACACCATATATTTT. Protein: CASSLGTASGNTIYF.

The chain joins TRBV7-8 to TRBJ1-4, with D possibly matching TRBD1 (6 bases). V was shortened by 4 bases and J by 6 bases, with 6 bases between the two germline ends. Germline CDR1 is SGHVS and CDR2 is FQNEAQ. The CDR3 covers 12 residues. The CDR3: CASSSGDEKLFF. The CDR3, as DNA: TGTGCCAGCAGCTCAGGGGATGAAAAACTGTTTTTT.

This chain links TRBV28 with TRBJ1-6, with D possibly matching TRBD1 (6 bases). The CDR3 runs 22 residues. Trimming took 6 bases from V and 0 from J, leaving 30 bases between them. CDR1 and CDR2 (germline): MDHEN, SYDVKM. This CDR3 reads CASSLIGGGRGARSSYNSPLHF. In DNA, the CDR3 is TGTGCCAGCAGCCTTATCGGGGGGGGGCGGGGAGCCCGGAGCTCCTATAATTCACCCCTCCACTTT.

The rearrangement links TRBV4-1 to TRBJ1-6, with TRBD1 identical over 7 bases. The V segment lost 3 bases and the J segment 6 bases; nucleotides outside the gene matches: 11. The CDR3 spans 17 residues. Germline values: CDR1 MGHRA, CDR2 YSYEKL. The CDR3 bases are TGCGCCAGCAGCCAGGGGTCCTTAGACAGGGCTAATTCACCCCTCCACTTT. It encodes CASSQGSLDRANSPLHF.

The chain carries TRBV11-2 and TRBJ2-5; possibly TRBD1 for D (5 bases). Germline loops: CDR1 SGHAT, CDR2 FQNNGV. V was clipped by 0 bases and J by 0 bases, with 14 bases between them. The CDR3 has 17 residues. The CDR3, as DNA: TGTGCCAGCAGCTTAGATCGCAGGGCACATAACCAAGAGACCCAGTACTTC. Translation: CASSLDRRAHNQETQYF.

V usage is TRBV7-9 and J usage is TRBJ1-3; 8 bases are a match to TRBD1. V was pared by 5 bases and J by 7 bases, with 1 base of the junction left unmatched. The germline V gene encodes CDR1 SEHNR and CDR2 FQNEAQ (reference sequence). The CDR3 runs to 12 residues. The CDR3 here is CASSRDRNTIYF. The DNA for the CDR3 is TGTGCCAGCAGCCGGGACAGGAACACCATATATTTT. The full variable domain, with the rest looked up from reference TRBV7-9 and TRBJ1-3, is DTGVSQNPRHKITKRGQNVTFRCDPISEHNRLYWYRQTLGQGPEFLTYFQNEAQLEKSRLLSDRFSAERPKGSFSTLEIQRTEQGDSAMYLCASSRDRNTIYFGEGSWLTVV.

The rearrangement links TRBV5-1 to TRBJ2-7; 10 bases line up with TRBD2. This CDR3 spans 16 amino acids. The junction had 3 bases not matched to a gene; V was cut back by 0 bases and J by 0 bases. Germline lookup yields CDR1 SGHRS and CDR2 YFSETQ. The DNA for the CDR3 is TGCGCCAGCAGCTTGGTTAGCGGGGGGCTCTCCTACGAGCAGTACTTC. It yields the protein CASSLVSGGLSYEQYF.

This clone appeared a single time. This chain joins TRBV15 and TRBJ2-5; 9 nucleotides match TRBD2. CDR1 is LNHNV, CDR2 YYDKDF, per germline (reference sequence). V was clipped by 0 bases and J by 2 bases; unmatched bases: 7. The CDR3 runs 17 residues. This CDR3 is CATSRDGRLAAQETQYF. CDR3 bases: TGTGCCACCAGCAGAGATGGACGACTAGCGGCTCAAGAGACCCAGTACTTC. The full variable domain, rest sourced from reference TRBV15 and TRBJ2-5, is DAMVIQNPRYQVTQFGKPVTLSCSQTLNHNVMYWYQQKSSQAPKLLFHYYDKDFNNEADTPDNFQSRRPNTSFCFLDIRSPGLGDTAMYLCATSRDGRLAAQETQYFGPGTRLLVL.

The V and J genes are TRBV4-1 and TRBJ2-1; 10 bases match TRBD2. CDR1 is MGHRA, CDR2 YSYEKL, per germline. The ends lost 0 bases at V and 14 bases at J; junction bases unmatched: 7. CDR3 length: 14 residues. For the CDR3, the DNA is TGCGCCAGCAGCCAAGAACCCAGCGGGGGGGCCGAGTTCTTC. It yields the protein CASSQEPSGGAEFF.

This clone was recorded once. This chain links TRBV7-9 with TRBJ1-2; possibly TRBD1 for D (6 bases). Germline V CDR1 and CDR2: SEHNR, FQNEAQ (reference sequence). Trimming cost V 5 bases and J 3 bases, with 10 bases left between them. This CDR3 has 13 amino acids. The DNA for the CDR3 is TGTGCCAGCAGCCCGACAGGAGACTATGGCTACACCTTC. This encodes CASSPTGDYGYTF.

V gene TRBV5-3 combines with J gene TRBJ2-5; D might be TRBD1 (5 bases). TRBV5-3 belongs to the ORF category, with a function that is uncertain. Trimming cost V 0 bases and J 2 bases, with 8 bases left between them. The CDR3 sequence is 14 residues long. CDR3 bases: TGTGCCAGAAGCTTGGAAGGGGATCAAGAGACCCAGTACTTC. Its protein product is CARSLEGDQETQYF.

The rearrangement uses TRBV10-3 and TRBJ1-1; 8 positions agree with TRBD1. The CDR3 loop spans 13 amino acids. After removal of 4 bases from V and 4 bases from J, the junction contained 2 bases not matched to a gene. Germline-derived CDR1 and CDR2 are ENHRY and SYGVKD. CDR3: CAISADRGTEAFF. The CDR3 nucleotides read TGTGCCATCAGTGCCGACAGGGGCACTGAAGCTTTCTTT.

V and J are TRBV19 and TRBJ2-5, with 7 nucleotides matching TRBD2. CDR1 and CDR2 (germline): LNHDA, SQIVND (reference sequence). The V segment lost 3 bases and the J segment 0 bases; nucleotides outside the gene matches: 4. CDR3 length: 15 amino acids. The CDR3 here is CASSMWAGDQETQYF. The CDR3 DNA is TGTGCCAGTAGTATGTGGGCGGGGGACCAAGAGACCCAGTACTTC.

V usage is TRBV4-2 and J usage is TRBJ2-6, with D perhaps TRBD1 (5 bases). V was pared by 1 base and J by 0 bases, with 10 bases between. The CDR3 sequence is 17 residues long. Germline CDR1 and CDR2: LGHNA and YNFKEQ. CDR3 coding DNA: TGTGCCAGCAGCCAAGGAGAGGACAACTCTGGGGCCAACGTCCTGACTTTC. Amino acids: CASSQGEDNSGANVLTF.

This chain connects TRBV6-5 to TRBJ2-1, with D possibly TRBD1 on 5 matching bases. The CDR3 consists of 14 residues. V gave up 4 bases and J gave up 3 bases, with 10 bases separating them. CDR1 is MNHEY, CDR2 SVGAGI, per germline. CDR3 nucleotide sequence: TGTGCCAGCAGTTTAGGGGATTTCTACAATGAGCAGTTCTTC. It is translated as CASSLGDFYNEQFF.

CDR3 protein: CASIRGIGPNSPLHF. The DNA of the CDR3 is TGTGCCAGCATAAGGGGAATAGGGCCCAATTCACCCCTCCACTTT. The V gene is TRBV6-4, the J gene TRBJ1-6; perhaps TRBD1 as D (5 bases). The CDR3 is 15 residues long. V was trimmed by 7 bases and J by 7 bases, leaving 17 bases between them. The germline CDR1 and CDR2 sequences are MRHNA and SNTAGT.

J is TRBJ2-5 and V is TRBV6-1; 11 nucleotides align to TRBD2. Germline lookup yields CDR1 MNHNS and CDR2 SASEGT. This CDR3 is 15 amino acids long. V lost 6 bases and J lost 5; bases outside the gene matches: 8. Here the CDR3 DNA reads TGTGCCAGCAGCCCACTAGCGGGAGTTACGGAGACCCAGTACTTC. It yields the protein CASSPLAGVTETQYF.